This TCR beta chain derives from a study of Ad26.COV2.S vaccination and SARS-CoV-2 variants. On this clone: The antigen is unknown.

Assay: immunoSEQ multiplex PCR; the TCRdb copy retains only in-frame clones and omits some. The data hold fewer than 400,000 clones, with around 85% observed a single time. Overall study findings and caveats: Non-spike TCR breadth did not differ much between vaccine and placebo recipients.

The CDR3 runs 18 residues. Germline CDR1 MNHNY, CDR2 SVGAGI (reference sequence). Trimming cost V 5 bases and J 3 bases; bases outside gene matches: 11. Treatment indicated: some 20 received Ad26.COV2.S at low or high dose, single or two shots; a few received placebo; per-sample allocation not given. The study sampled participants on day 63 after the first vaccine or placebo injection. Donor was an adult aged 18-55 years in Boston. The TCR originated in a person aged 18-60 years who received the Ad26.COV2.S COVID-19 vaccine or a placebo. V and J are TRBV6-6 and TRBJ1-6; TRBD1 matches 9 bases. The starting material was peripheral blood, obtained in a trial of Ad26.COV2.S vaccine versus placebo. The CDR3 DNA sequence: TGTGCCAGCAGTCCGGACAGGGGCGGGGTAGACTATAATTCACCCCTCCACTTT. Translated: CASSPDRGGVDYNSPLHF.